This TCR beta chain is from a study of neurological immune-mediated disorders. Trimming removed 3 bases at V and 4 bases at J, with 10 bases between. The CDR3 has 13 residues. TCRdb recomputed calls from the 5' RACE reads with MiXCR, one row per CDR3 protein. Of roughly 74,000 distinct CDR3 sequences listed, 5.2% are singletons. The table lists this clonotype with many counts. The receptor was derived from a man aged 18 to 30 with multiple sclerosis. The sequenced sample consisted of PBMCs. The J gene is TRBJ2-7, the V gene TRBV12-3 or TRBV12-4; no clear D. CDR3 region: CASSFGREYEQYF. The CDR3 DNA is TGTGCCAGCAGTTTTGGCAGAGAGTACGAGCAGTACTTC.